These T cell receptor beta chains were read from a single sample in a study of T-cell memory formation after mild COVID-19. TCRdb re-called the 5' RACE reads with MiXCR, one entry per CDR3 protein. The sample holds under 450,000 distinct CDR3 sequences, 20% to 25% seen once. Sample: PBMCs or a T cell subset sorted from them (not recorded which). The receptors derive from a man aged 18 to 35 who had mild COVID-19 (a few samples of this study predate the infection). Cell type and time point are not known. CDR3s include the opening cysteine and the closing phenylalanine or tryptophan. A D gene is named only where the DNA matches it firmly. Clone size, where shown, is once, few, many, or a class for clones that have expanded.

TRBD1	TRBV4-3	TRBJ1-1	few	TGCGCCAGCAGCCCTGACAGGGGGTGGACTGAAGCTTTCTTT	CASSPDRGWTEAFF
NA	TRBV5-1	TRBJ1-2	few	TGCGCCAGCAGTGGGGACCTCTATGGCTACACCTTC	CASSGDLYGYTF
NA	TRBV6-6	TRBJ1-5	NA	TGTGCCAGCAGTTCCATGGGGGGGCTTGATCAGCCCCAGCATTTT	CASSSMGGLDQPQHF
NA	TRBV15	TRBJ1-1	few	TGTGCCACCAGCAGAGACCCAGGGGCCACTGAAGCTTTCTTT	CATSRDPGATEAFF
NA	TRBV28	TRBJ2-3	few	TGTGCCAGCAGTTTCTTCTACGGGGCCGATACGCAGTATTTT	CASSFFYGADTQYF
TRBD1	TRBV20-1	TRBJ2-5	few	TGCAGTGCAAGAGGACAGGGACAGACCCAGTACTTC	CSARGQGQTQYF
NA	TRBV7-2	TRBJ2-3	few	TGTGCCAGCAGCTTAGCACGAAACACAGATACGCAGTATTTT	CASSLARNTDTQYF
NA	TRBV10-1	TRBJ2-7	few	TGCGCCAGCAGTGAGAAAAGGATTACGAGCGAGCAGTACTTC	CASSEKRITSEQYF
TRBD1	TRBV10-3	TRBJ2-5	NA	TGTGCCATTGCAGGACAGGATTCCAAGGGGGCCCAGTACTTC	CAIAGQDSKGAQYF
TRBD1	TRBV6-2/TRBV6-3	TRBJ2-5	NA	TGTGCCAGCAGGGGGACAGGACGACAAGAGACCCAGTACTTC	CASRGTGRQETQYF
TRBD2	TRBV7-2	TRBJ2-3	few	TGTGCCAGCAGCTTAGATGGTAGCGGGGTAATGACGCAGTATTTT	CASSLDGSGVMTQYF
NA	TRBV10-3	TRBJ1-5	few	TGTGCCATCAGTGAGGGCGAACGGCCCCAGCATTTT	CAISEGERPQHF
NA	TRBV29-1	TRBJ2-1	NA	TGCAGCGTTAGGGTTGGCGGGGTCTACAATGAGCAGTTCTTC	CSVRVGGVYNEQFF
NA	TRBV9	TRBJ1-1	many	TGTGCCAGCAGCGTAGGAGGGGATAGCGCTGAAGCTTTCTTT	CASSVGGDSAEAFF
NA	TRBV6-5	TRBJ2-3	few	TGTGCCAGCAGCCGCCGAGTTAGGACAGATACGCAGTATTTT	CASSRRVRTDTQYF
TRBD1	TRBV5-1	TRBJ2-5	NA	TGCGCCAGCGGGACAGGGGGACTACAAGAGACCCAGTACTTC	CASGTGGLQETQYF
TRBD1	TRBV13	TRBJ2-6	few	TGTGCCAGCAGCTCCGGACAGGGGGCGGATGGGGCCAACGTCCTGACTTTC	CASSSGQGADGANVLTF
NA	TRBV5-1	TRBJ1-1	few	TGCGCCAGCAGCTTCGTACGGGACACTGAAGCTTTCTTT	CASSFVRDTEAFF
TRBD2	TRBV24-1	TRBJ2-3	NA	TGTGCCACCAGTGATAGGGCGGGGGGCGTGACAGATACGCAGTATTTT	CATSDRAGGVTDTQYF
NA	TRBV4-1	TRBJ2-1	few	TGCGCCAGCAGCCAAGAGGGACCACTACAGGGATATGAGCAGTTCTTC	CASSQEGPLQGYEQFF
NA	TRBV7-2	TRBJ1-2	NA	TGTGCCAGCAGCCGATCAGGGACTAACTATGGCTACACCTTC	CASSRSGTNYGYTF
NA	TRBV4-1	TRBJ2-1	few	TGCGCCAGCAGCCCGCCCAGTGCTTGGTACAATGAGCAGTTCTTC	CASSPPSAWYNEQFF
NA	TRBV4-2	TRBJ1-1	few	TGTGCCAGCAGCCAAGATGGCATGGCGGCTTTCTTT	CASSQDGMAAFF
TRBD2	TRBV7-2	TRBJ2-5	NA	TGTGCCAGCAGCCCCCGGGGTCGTCCTAGCGGGCAGTACTTC	CASSPRGRPSGQYF
NA	TRBV9	TRBJ1-3	few	TGTGCCAGCACAAAGGAGGGAAAAAACACCATATATTTT	CASTKEGKNTIYF
NA	TRBV11-2	TRBJ2-7	few	TGTGCCAGCAGCTTCCTGCCCCTCAACCGCTACGAGCAGTACTTC	CASSFLPLNRYEQYF
NA	TRBV10-3	TRBJ2-7	NA	TGTGCCATCAGTGAGGGTTCGACAGGCCTTCCCCACGAGCAGTACTTC	CAISEGSTGLPHEQYF
TRBD1	TRBV5-1	TRBJ1-4	NA	TGCGCCAGCAGCTTGGACGGGACAGGAACCCGACTGTTTTTT	CASSLDGTGTRLFF
TRBD1	TRBV7-9	TRBJ2-5	NA	TGTGCCAGCAGCTCCTCGGGACAGGGGGTTTGGGAGACCCAGTACTTC	CASSSSGQGVWETQYF
NA	TRBV4-1	TRBJ2-2	NA	TGCGCCAGCAGCCAAGATCAAGGGGCCGGGGAGCTGTTTTTT	CASSQDQGAGELFF
NA	TRBV7-2	TRBJ2-2	few	TGTGCCAGCAGCTTAAGCGCGAGGGACACCGGGGAGCTGTTTTTT	CASSLSARDTGELFF
NA	TRBV9	TRBJ2-5	NA	TGTGCCAGCAGCGTAGGGGCCAGACAAGAGACCCAGTACTTC	CASSVGARQETQYF
NA	TRBV6-5	TRBJ1-1	few	TGTGCCAGCAGGCGGAGGGGCGGATCCATGAACACTGAAGCTTTCTTT	CASRRRGGSMNTEAFF
NA	TRBV7-9	TRBJ2-3	few	TGTGCCAGCAGCGGCCCAGGGGACACAGATACGCAGTATTTT	CASSGPGDTDTQYF
TRBD2	TRBV7-9	TRBJ2-7	NA	TGTGCCAGCAGCTGGAGGACTAGCGGCTCCTACGAGCAGTACTTC	CASSWRTSGSYEQYF
TRBD1	TRBV6-1	TRBJ2-7	few	TGTGCCAGCAGACCGGGACAGCCAACCTACGAGCAGTACTTC	CASRPGQPTYEQYF
NA	TRBV9	TRBJ1-5	NA	TGTGCCAGGGGATCGAGCAATCAGCCCCAGCATTTT	CARGSSNQPQHF
TRBD2	TRBV7-9	TRBJ2-2	many	TGTGCCAGCAGCTTCTTAGCGGGGGCGAACACCGGGGAGCTGTTTTTT	CASSFLAGANTGELFF
NA	TRBV27	TRBJ2-5	NA	TGTGCCAGCGGTCGCCGAGAGACCCAGTACTTC	CASGRRETQYF
NA	TRBV4-3	TRBJ1-2	NA	TGCGCCAGCACCCCAGAACAAGGGGTAGCTAACTATGGCTACACCTTC	CASTPEQGVANYGYTF
NA	TRBV12-3/TRBV12-4	TRBJ2-1	few	TGTGCCAGCAGGAAATCGGGGGGCCCAGATGAGCAGTTCTTC	CASRKSGGPDEQFF
TRBD2	TRBV4-2	TRBJ2-5	NA	TGTGCCAGCAGCCAAGGATCTAGCGGGGGAGAGACCCAGTACTTC	CASSQGSSGGETQYF
NA	TRBV12-3/TRBV12-4	TRBJ2-3	few	TGTGCCAGCAGCCGAGGGGTGGGTCCACTCACAGATACGCAGTATTTT	CASSRGVGPLTDTQYF
NA	TRBV7-9	TRBJ2-2	NA	TGTGCCAGCAGGCGTGACGGGGGTGAGACCGGGGAGCTGTTTTTT	CASRRDGGETGELFF
NA	TRBV9	TRBJ2-3	few	TGTGCCAGCAGCGTAAACACAGGGAGTCCAGATACGCAGTATTTT	CASSVNTGSPDTQYF
TRBD1	TRBV7-2	TRBJ2-1	few	TGTGCCAGCAGCCTAGACAGGGGGCAGTTCTTC	CASSLDRGQFF
NA	TRBV10-3	TRBJ1-1	NA	TGTGCCAGCAAATTGGGACGGGGGATCAATAACACTGAAGCTTTCTTT	CASKLGRGINNTEAFF
NA	TRBV5-1	TRBJ1-1	few	TGCGCCAGCAGCTTGGAAGGCAGCCACCGGGGTGGCACTGAAGCTTTCTTT	CASSLEGSHRGGTEAFF
NA	TRBV7-2	TRBJ1-2	few	TGTGCCAGCAGCCTCCAGGCCTCCGGTACCTACGATGGCTACACCTTC	CASSLQASGTYDGYTF
NA	TRBV19	TRBJ2-1	few	TGTGCCAGTAGTATAGGCAGGAGCATGGAGCAGTTCTTC	CASSIGRSMEQFF
NA	TRBV4-2	TRBJ2-3	few	TGTGCCAGCAGCCAGGTAGGAGGGGGCCCAGATACGCAGTATTTT	CASSQVGGGPDTQYF
NA	TRBV11-3	TRBJ2-2	NA	TGTGCCAGCAGCTTAGTGACGCCCGGGGAGCTGTTTTTT	CASSLVTPGELFF
NA	TRBV12-3/TRBV12-4	TRBJ1-1	NA	TGTGCCAGCAGCTCCCTAGGAGGGACTGAAGCTTTCTTT	CASSSLGGTEAFF